The present entry profiles one T cell receptor beta chain with its context. This clonotype was recorded many times. Its binding antigen is unknown. Per-base qualities were not stored, and no clone one base away is much larger. The sample comes from a study of T cell repertoires in cytomegalovirus infection (dated by TCRdb to about 2019). Regarding the study in general: Donor HLA type was relevant to the analysis, as public TCR beta signatures indicated carriage of CMV infection together with the matching HLA type. What the authors observed across the whole study: In both this cohort and an independent 352-donor cohort, the cumulative frequency of public TCR beta family members distinguished carriers of CMV infection plus the relevant HLA type. In the ex vivo response, HLA-C-restricted CMV-specific TCR beta clonotypes were dominant, and in two of eight donors the single most frequent clonotype came from this HLA-C-restricted group.

There are 18 amino acids in the CDR3, from cysteine to phenylalanine inclusive. Only CDR3 DNA remains: 54 bases, in frame from the first base. CDR1 and CDR2 are drawn from the germline V gene: MGHDK, SYGVNS. V is shortened by 1 base, J by 6 bases, and the region joining them spans 22 bases. The sample was run on an Illumina HiSeq 1500. The raw public reads went through TCRdb reprocessing: fastp at Q25, MiXCR clone calling, in-frame beta chains kept. Merged by CDR3 protein, the rows form single entries marked with the most common genes and DNA. The sample yields 150,000 to 200,000 distinct CDR3 sequences; about 15% were counted once. In total, the top ten clones hold under 30% of the sample.

This TCR was recovered from a human donor in good health (CMV status not recorded). Some clones in this sample may be carry-over from other donors' samples. The specimen sequenced was CD8+ T cells from PBMCs. Here the chain combines TRBV25-1 and TRBJ2-1; a tentative D match to TRBD2 spans 6 bases. The sequenced DNA: TGTGCCAGCAGTGAATTCCCCACAGGCCAGCGGGTGGTCAATGAGCAGTTCTTC. Its protein reads: CASSEFPTGQRVVNEQFF. The CDR3, completed at both ends by the reference TRBV25-1 and TRBJ2-1 genes, gives the full variable domain EADIYQTPRYLVIGTGKKITLECSQTMGHDKMYWYQQDPGMELHLIHYSYGVNSTEKGDLSSESTVSRIRTEHFPLTLESARPSHTSQYLCASSEFPTGQRVVNEQFFGPGTRLTVL.